The 28 T cell receptor beta chains presented below share a single source sample, sequenced in a study of graft-versus-host responses after intestinal transplantation. The antigens of these receptors remain unknown. Libraries were prepared by immunoSEQ multiplex PCR; TCRdb keeps only in-frame clonotypes and omits some of them. The table records about 36,000 clones, less than 95% of them present only once. Sequencing was performed on unstimulated CD4+ T cells sorted from spleen or lymph node cells, taken before transplant. The receptors originated from a human donor who was the organ donor for an intestinal transplant.

This clone was counted between two and nine times. CDR3: CASSYSGPGELFF. CDR3 coding DNA: TGTGCCAGCAGTTATTCCGGACCCGGGGAGCTGTTTTTT. The chain joins TRBV6-6 to TRBJ2-2; D uncertain. Germline CDR1 and CDR2: MNHNY and SVGAGI (reference sequence). Trimming removed 3 bases from V and 6 bases from J, with 8 bases in between. The CDR3 runs 13 residues.

The V and J genes are TRBV11-3 and TRBJ1-5; a weak D match, TRBD1 (5 bases). Trimming took 5 bases from V and 7 from J, leaving 12 bases between them. CDR1 and CDR2 (germline): SGHNT, YENEEA. This CDR3 is 13 amino acids long. CDR3 region: CASSQGIGQPQHF. The CDR3 coding sequence is TGTGCCAGCAGCCAGGGTATAGGGCAGCCCCAGCATTTT.

This clone has a single count. This chain connects TRBV9 to TRBJ1-6; D perhaps matches TRBD1 (6 bases). Germline CDR1 SGDLS, CDR2 YYNGEE. The CDR3 consists of 15 residues. V lost 0 bases to trimming and J lost 10 bases, with 14 bases between them. The CDR3 sequence is CASSVGIGGRSPLHF. CDR3 sequence (DNA): TGTGCCAGCAGCGTAGGCATAGGGGGAAGGTCACCCCTCCACTTT.

The V and J genes are TRBV28 and TRBJ2-5; D is perhaps TRBD1 (5 bases). The germline gives CDR1 MDHEN, CDR2 SYDVKM. The CDR3 contains 11 residues. Trimming took off 5 bases at V and 11 bases at J, with 12 bases between the two ends. CDR3 DNA sequence: TGTGCCAGCAGTCCGAGACAGATACAGTACTTC. Its translation: CASSPRQIQYF. Together with reference TRBV28 and TRBJ2-5, the CDR3 gives the full variable domain: DVKVTQSSRYLVKRTGEKVFLECVQDMDHENMFWYRQDPGLGLRLIYFSYDVKMKEKGDIPEGYSVSREKKERFSLILESASTNQTSMYLCASSPRQIQYFGPGTRLLVL.

The chain couples TRBV30 to TRBJ2-2, with D tentatively TRBD1 (6 bases). The length of the CDR3 is 12 residues. V was cut by 4 bases and J by 7 bases, with 10 bases left in between. Germline V gene data show CDR1 as GTSNPN and CDR2 as SVGIG (reference sequence). CDR3 sequence: CAWTRGIGELFF. Written as DNA, the CDR3 is TGTGCCTGGACCAGGGGTATCGGGGAGCTGTTTTTT. Full variable domain (rest looked up from reference TRBV30 and TRBJ2-2): SQTIHQWPATLVQPVGSPLSLECTVEGTSNPNLYWYRQAAGRGLQLLFYSVGIGQISSEVPQNLSASRPQDRQFILSSKKLLLSDSGFYLCAWTRGIGELFFGEGSRLTVL.

This chain links TRBV6-1 with TRBJ2-5; D perhaps matches TRBD1 (5 bases). V shed 2 bases and J shed 4 bases, with 11 bases lying between them. The germline gives CDR1 MNHNS, CDR2 SASEGT. The CDR3 is made up of 14 amino acids. This CDR3 reads CASSESLGLETQYF. CDR3 coding DNA: TGTGCCAGCAGTGAATCCCTGGGGCTAGAGACCCAGTACTTC.

The V call is TRBV13, the J call TRBJ2-2; TRBD2 agrees at 10 bases. The CDR3 is 19 residues long. CDR1 and CDR2 (germline): PRHDT, FYEKMQ (reference sequence). Trimming took 0 bases from V and 2 from J; bases not matched to a gene: 9. The CDR3 DNA is TGTGCCAGCAGCTTAGGCAGTCGGCTAGCGGGAGATAACACCGGGGAGCTGTTTTTT. Translating gives CASSLGSRLAGDNTGELFF.

The rearrangement joins TRBV30 to TRBJ1-2; 9 nucleotides line up with TRBD1. CDR1 and CDR2 (germline): GTSNPN, SVGIG (reference sequence). V gave up 4 bases and J gave up 9 bases; unmatched junction bases: 18. CDR3 size: 16 residues. The CDR3 spells CAWIKESDRGSGSYTF. CDR3 sequence (DNA): TGTGCCTGGATCAAAGAATCGGACAGGGGAAGTGGGAGCTACACCTTC.

This rearrangement joins TRBV27 to TRBJ1-4; 7 bases align to TRBD1. J gave up 7 bases and V 6 bases, and 5 bases lay outside the gene matches. Germline CDR1 reads MNHEY; CDR2 reads SMNVEV (reference sequence). The CDR3 spans 13 residues. CDR3 region: CASRLQGSEKLFF. The CDR3 DNA reads TGTGCCAGCAGGTTACAGGGGTCTGAAAAACTGTTTTTT.

This clone turned up a few times. The chain employs TRBV5-6 and TRBJ1-1; 7 bases map to TRBD1. This CDR3 comprises 14 residues. The ends lost 3 bases at V and 1 base at J; junction bases unmatched: 3. Germline V gene data show CDR1 as SGHDT and CDR2 as YYEEEE. CDR3 in DNA: TGTGCCAGCAGCTGGGGACAGCAGAACACTGAAGCTTTCTTT. As protein: CASSWGQQNTEAFF.

J is TRBJ1-4 and V is TRBV5-4; D is ambiguous. The CDR3 loop spans 14 amino acids. The ends were cut back, 4 bases at V and 0 bases at J, with 7 bases in the middle. Germline V gene data show CDR1 as SGHNT and CDR2 as YYREEE (reference sequence). As DNA, the CDR3 is TGTGCCAGCAGCGTCGACACAACTAATGAAAAACTGTTTTTT. Its translation: CASSVDTTNEKLFF.

J is TRBJ2-1 and V is TRBV5-1, with 10 nucleotides matching TRBD2. Looked up from germline, CDR1 is SGHRS and CDR2 is YFSETQ. CDR3 length equals 16 residues. Trimming removed 3 bases from V and 2 bases from J; junction bases left unmatched: 5. The CDR3 bases are TGCGCCAGCAGCTGGACCGGGACTAGCGCCTACAATGAGCAGTTCTTC. Translated, it gives CASSWTGTSAYNEQFF.

The chain couples TRBV2 to TRBJ2-7, with D perhaps assigned TRBD1 or TRBD2 (6 bases each). Trimming shortened V by 7 bases and J by 1 base, and 8 bases separated the two germline ends. The CDR3 has 12 amino acids. The germline CDR1 and CDR2 sequences are SNHLY and FYNNEI. CDR3 protein: CASTGASYEQYF. CDR3 bases: TGTGCCAGCACGGGGGCGTCCTACGAGCAGTACTTC.

The rearrangement uses TRBV10-3 and TRBJ2-1, with 10 bases identical to TRBD2. V dropped 2 bases and J dropped 8; count of bases not matched to a gene: 9. Germline CDR1 reads ENHRY; CDR2 reads SYGVKD. The CDR3 consists of 16 residues. DNA for the CDR3: TGTGCCATCAGTGAGCTGGCTAGCGGGGGTAGGGATGAGCAGTTCTTC. Translated, it gives CAISELASGGRDEQFF.

V usage is TRBV6-5 and J usage is TRBJ2-3; possibly TRBD2 for D (6 bases). CDR3 length equals 16 residues. Deletions cut 2 bases from V and 3 bases from J, with 15 bases between. Germline lookup yields CDR1 MNHEY and CDR2 SVGAGI. The CDR3 DNA is TGTGCCAGCAGTTACCTCGGGGGACGTGGAACAGATACGCAGTATTTT. This translates into CASSYLGGRGTDTQYF.

This chain links TRBV6-5 with TRBJ2-2; D unresolved. CDR3 length equals 14 residues. CDR1 MNHEY and CDR2 SVGAGI come from the germline V gene. The V gene lost 5 bases and the J gene lost 5 bases, with 12 bases spanning the gap. This chain's CDR3 is CASSNTLGTGELFF. The CDR3 DNA follows: TGTGCCAGCAGTAATACACTGGGAACCGGGGAGCTGTTTTTT.

This chain uses TRBV4-1 with TRBJ1-3; D not resolved. Per germline, CDR1 MGHRA and CDR2 YSYEKL. This CDR3 contains 16 residues. The germline V and J ends were trimmed by 2 bases and 0 bases, with 11 bases remaining between them. CDR3 protein: CASSQLLASSGNTIYF. CDR3 nucleotides: TGCGCCAGCAGCCAACTATTAGCGAGCTCTGGAAACACCATATATTTT.

The chain links TRBV11-1 to TRBJ1-2; no definite D call. The V gene's germline CDR1 is SGHAT and CDR2 FQDESV (reference sequence). CDR3 length: 15 amino acids. V gave up 0 bases and J gave up 14 bases, with 22 bases separating them. The CDR3 DNA sequence: TGTGCCAGCAGCTTAGCGTCAACCATAGGACCCTACCCTACCTTC. It codes for CASSLASTIGPYPTF.

This clone was seen just once. At one end the junction does not follow the germline gene, possibly because of a read error. The chain has TRBV7-7 and TRBJ2-5; 9 nucleotides agree with TRBD2. Germline CDR1 SSHAT, CDR2 FNYEAQ (reference sequence). CDR3 length: 14 amino acids. DNA of the CDR3: TGTGCTAGCAGCCGCGGGGGGGCGGGGGAGACCCAGTACTTC. Protein: CASSRGGAGETQYF.

This clone was counted between two and nine times. This chain uses TRBV5-3 with TRBJ1-2; no clear D gene. TRBV5-3 belongs to the ORF category, with a function that is uncertain. V lost 7 bases, J lost 4 bases, and 20 bases lay in between. The CDR3 totals 15 residues. CDR3 residues: CARCTPVRKTYGYTF. As DNA, the CDR3 is TGTGCCAGATGTACACCGGTGAGAAAGACCTATGGCTACACCTTC.

This sequence joins TRBV4-1 and TRBJ1-4; D remains ambiguous. This CDR3 region has 15 residues. V was shortened by 1 base and J by 0 bases, with 6 bases between the two germline ends. The germline V gene has CDR1 MGHRA and CDR2 YSYEKL. The CDR3 region is CASSQVRPTNEKLFF. The CDR3, as DNA: TGCGCCAGCAGCCAAGTCAGACCAACTAATGAAAAACTGTTTTTT.

The gene calls are TRBV19 and TRBJ1-5; possibly TRBD1 for D (5 bases). Deletions cut 3 bases from V and 0 bases from J, with 12 bases between. The germline CDR1 and CDR2 sequences are LNHDA and SQIVND (reference sequence). The CDR3 extends over 16 amino acids. DNA of the CDR3: TGTGCCAGTAGTATTAGGGGCCCGAATAGCAATCAGCCCCAGCATTTT. The encoded protein is CASSIRGPNSNQPQHF. Combining the CDR3 with reference TRBV19 and TRBJ1-5 gives the whole variable domain DGGITQSPKYLFRKEGQNVTLSCEQNLNHDAMYWYRQDPGQGLRLIYYSQIVNDFQKGDIAEGYSVSREKKESFPLTVTSAQKNPTAFYLCASSIRGPNSNQPQHFGDGTRLSIL.

The chain links TRBV7-3 to TRBJ2-2; D ambiguous. Trimming took off 1 base at V and 6 bases at J, with 9 bases between the two ends. CDR1 is SGHTA, CDR2 FQGTGA, per germline. This CDR3 has 14 amino acids. The CDR3, as DNA: TGTGCCAGCAGCTTAATTCATTCCGCCGGGGAGCTGTTTTTT. Translation gives CASSLIHSAGELFF.

V usage is TRBV10-1 and J usage is TRBJ2-4; possibly TRBD1 for D (6 bases). This CDR3 spans 13 amino acids. With 3 bases removed from V and 8 bases from J, the gap between germline ends came to 11 bases. The germline V gene encodes CDR1 WNHNN and CDR2 SYGVQD (reference sequence). The CDR3 DNA reads as TGCGCCAGCAGTGAACAGGGCGCAGACATTCAGTACTTC. It translates to CASSEQGADIQYF.

The chain has TRBV7-2 and TRBJ2-6, with a tentative D call TRBD1 (6 bases). The CDR3 extends over 18 amino acids. Trimming took 5 bases from V and 0 from J, leaving 17 bases between them. Per the germline V gene, CDR1 is SGHTA and CDR2 is FQGNSA. The CDR3 nucleotides read TGTGCCAGCAGCATACTCCCGACAGGTTTCTCTGGGGCCAACGTCCTGACTTTC. This sequence encodes CASSILPTGFSGANVLTF.

The rearrangement joins TRBV28 to TRBJ2-7; weak D call: TRBD2 (6 bases). The CDR3 covers 15 residues. In germline, CDR1 is MDHEN, CDR2 SYDVKM. The ends were cut back, 2 bases at V and 1 base at J, with 12 bases in the middle. CDR3 sequence reads: CASSLIGGDSYEQYF. Written as DNA, the CDR3 is TGTGCCAGCAGTTTAATTGGCGGGGATTCCTACGAGCAGTACTTC.

The chain couples TRBV7-9 to TRBJ2-7; tentative D call: TRBD1 (6 bases). Germline values: CDR1 SEHNR, CDR2 FQNEAQ (reference sequence). Trimming shortened V by 5 bases and J by 0 bases, and 8 bases separated the two germline ends. There are 13 residues in the CDR3. The CDR3 coding sequence is TGTGCCAGCAGCCCGGACAGCTCCTACGAGCAGTACTTC. Translating it yields CASSPDSSYEQYF.

The rearrangement uses TRBV5-4 and TRBJ1-1, with D perhaps TRBD1 (5 bases). From germline, CDR1 is SGHNT and CDR2 YYREEE (reference sequence). V shed 0 bases and J shed 0 bases, with 9 bases lying between them. There are 15 residues in the CDR3. The CDR3 loop is CASSLGADMNTEAFF. The DNA for the CDR3 is TGTGCCAGCAGCTTGGGCGCGGACATGAACACTGAAGCTTTCTTT.